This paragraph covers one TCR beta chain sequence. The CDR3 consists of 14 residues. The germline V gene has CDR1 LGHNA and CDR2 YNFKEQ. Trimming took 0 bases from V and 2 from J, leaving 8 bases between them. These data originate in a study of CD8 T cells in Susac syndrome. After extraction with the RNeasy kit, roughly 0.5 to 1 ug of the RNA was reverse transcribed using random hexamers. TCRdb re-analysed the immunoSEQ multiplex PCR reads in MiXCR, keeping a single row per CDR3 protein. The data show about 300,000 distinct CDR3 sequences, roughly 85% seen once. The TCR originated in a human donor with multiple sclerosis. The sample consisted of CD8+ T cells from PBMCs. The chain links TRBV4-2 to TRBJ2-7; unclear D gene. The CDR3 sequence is CASSQEANPYEQYF. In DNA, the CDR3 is TGTGCCAGCAGCCAAGAGGCAAATCCCTACGAGCAGTACTTC.